The source of this T cell receptor beta chain is a study of HIV-infected patients and healthy controls. The wider study: No general T-cell lymphocytopenia was present, and per-chain CDR3 totals resembled those of controls.

Findings of the study overall: In healthy controls, MAIT alpha CDR3s were common; in HIV+ repertoires, severely depleted.

Remarks on this clonotype: Its antigen is not known.

Roughly three months, about 14 weeks, into antiretroviral therapy, follow-up blood was collected. Whole blood was used without fractionation, so all unsorted peripheral T cells were included. RNA came from around 2.3 ml of peripheral blood. cDNA was made from about 510 ng RNA using alpha and beta constant primers. Alpha and beta chain libraries were made separately by chain-specific third strand synthesis with multiplexing indices. The library got P5 and P7 elements plus a second index, then an approximately 24-cycle PCR. TCRdb fed the 5' RACE reads into MiXCR, producing one record per CDR3 protein. The sample has some 8,700 distinct CDR3 sequences; 8.5% to 9% are singletons. Germline assignment: CDR1 SEHNR and CDR2 FQNEAQ (reference sequence). The CDR3 totals 14 residues. Losses at the gene ends were 5 bases for V and 3 bases for J; bases not matched to a gene: 5.

The sample consisted of blood, taken during antiretroviral therapy. The chain couples TRBV7-9 to TRBJ2-7; 9 bases agree with TRBD1. The clonotype comes from an adult with HIV infection. In nucleotides, the CDR3 is TGTGCCAGCAGCCCCGGGACAGGGCACTACGAGCAGTACGTC. Translating gives CASSPGTGHYEQYV.